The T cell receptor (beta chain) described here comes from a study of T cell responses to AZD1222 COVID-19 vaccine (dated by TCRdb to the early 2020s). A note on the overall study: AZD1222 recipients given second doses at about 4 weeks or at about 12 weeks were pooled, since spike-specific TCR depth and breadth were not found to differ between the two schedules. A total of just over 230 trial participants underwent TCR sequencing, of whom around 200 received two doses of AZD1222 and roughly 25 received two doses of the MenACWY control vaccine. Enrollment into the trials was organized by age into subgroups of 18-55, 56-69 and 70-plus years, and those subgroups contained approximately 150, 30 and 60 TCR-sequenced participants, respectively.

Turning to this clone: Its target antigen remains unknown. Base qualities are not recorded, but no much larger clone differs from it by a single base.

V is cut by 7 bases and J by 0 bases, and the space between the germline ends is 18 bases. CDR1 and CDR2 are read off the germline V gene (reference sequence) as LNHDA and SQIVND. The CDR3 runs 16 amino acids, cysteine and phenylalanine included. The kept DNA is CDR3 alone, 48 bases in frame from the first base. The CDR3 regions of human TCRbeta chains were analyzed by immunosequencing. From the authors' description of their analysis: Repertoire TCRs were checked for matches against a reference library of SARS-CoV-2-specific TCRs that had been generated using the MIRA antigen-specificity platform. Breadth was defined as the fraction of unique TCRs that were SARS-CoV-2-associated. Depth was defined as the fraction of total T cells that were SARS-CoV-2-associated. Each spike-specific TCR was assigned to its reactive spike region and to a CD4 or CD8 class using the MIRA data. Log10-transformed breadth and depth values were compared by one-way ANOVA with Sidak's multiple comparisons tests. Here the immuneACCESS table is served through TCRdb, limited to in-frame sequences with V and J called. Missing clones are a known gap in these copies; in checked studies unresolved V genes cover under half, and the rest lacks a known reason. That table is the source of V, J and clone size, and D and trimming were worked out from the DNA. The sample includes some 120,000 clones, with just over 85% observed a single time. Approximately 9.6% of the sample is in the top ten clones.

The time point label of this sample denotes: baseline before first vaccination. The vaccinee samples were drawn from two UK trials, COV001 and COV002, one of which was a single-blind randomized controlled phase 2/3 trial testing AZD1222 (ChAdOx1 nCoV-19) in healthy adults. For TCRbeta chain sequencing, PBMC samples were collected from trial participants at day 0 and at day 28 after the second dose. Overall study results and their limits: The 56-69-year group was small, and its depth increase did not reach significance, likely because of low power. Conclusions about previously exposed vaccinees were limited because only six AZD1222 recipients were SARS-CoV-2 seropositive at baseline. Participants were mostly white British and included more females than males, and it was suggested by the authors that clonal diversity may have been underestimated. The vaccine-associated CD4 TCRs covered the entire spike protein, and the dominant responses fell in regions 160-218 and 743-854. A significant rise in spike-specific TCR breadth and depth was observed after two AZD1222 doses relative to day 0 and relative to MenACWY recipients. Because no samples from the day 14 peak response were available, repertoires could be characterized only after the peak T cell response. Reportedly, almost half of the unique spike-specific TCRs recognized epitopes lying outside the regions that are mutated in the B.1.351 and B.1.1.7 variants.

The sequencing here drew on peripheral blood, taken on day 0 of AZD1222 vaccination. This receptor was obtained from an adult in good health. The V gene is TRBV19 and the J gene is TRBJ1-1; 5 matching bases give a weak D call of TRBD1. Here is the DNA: TGTGCCAGTATCTCGGCCGGGGGATACATGAACACTGAAGCTTTCTTT. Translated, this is CASISAGGYMNTEAFF.